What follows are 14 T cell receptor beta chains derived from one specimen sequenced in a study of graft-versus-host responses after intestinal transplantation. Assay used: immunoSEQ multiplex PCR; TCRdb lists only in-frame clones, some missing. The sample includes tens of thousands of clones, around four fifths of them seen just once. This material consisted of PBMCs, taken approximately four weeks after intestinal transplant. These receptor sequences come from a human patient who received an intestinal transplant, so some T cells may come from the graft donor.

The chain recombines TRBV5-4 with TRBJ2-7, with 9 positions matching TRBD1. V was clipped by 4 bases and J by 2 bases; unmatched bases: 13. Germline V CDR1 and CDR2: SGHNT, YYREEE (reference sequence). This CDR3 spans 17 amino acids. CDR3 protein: CASSPSIQGANPYEQYF. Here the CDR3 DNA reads TGTGCCAGCAGCCCATCCATACAGGGGGCGAACCCCTACGAGCAGTACTTC.

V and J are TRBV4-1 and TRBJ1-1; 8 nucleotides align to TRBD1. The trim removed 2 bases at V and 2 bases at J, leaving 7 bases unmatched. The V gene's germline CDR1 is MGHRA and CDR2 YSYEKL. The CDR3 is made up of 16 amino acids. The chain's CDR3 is CASSQKGTGINTEAFF. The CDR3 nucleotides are TGCGCCAGCAGCCAAAAGGGGACAGGAATAAACACTGAAGCTTTCTTT.

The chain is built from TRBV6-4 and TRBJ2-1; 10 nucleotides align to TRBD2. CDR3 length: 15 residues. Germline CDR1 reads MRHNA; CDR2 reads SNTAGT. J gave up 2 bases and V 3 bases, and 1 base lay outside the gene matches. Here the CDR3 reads CASSESGRAYNEQFF. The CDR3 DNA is TGTGCCAGCAGTGAAAGCGGGAGGGCCTACAATGAGCAGTTCTTC.

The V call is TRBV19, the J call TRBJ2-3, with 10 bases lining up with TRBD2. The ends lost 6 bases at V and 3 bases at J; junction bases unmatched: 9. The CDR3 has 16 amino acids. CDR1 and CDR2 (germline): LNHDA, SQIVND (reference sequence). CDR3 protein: CASSTAKTSGTDTQYF. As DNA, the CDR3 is TGTGCCAGTAGCACTGCCAAGACTAGCGGGACAGATACGCAGTATTTT.

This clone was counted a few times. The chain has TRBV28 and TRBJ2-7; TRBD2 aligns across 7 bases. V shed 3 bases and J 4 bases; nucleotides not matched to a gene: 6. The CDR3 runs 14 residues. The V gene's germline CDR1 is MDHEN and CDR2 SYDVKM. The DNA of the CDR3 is TGTGCCAGCAGTTTGGGGGGGAGGGTATACGAGCAGTACTTC. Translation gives CASSLGGRVYEQYF.

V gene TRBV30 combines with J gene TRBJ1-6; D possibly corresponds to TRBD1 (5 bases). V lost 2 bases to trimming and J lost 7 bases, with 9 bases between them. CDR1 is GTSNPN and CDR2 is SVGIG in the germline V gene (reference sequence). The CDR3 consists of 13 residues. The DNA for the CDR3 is TGTGCCTGGAGTTCAGGGATCAATTCACCCCTCCACTTT. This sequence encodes CAWSSGINSPLHF.

In DNA, the CDR3 is TGTGCTAGTGCCTCAAGAACAGGGCGCGCCGCAGATACGCAGTATTTT. Protein sequence: CASASRTGRAADTQYF. The chain combines TRBV12-5 with TRBJ2-3, with D tentatively TRBD1 (6 bases). Germline CDR1 is LGHNT and CDR2 is FRNRAP. The CDR3 sequence is 16 residues long. The V end lost 7 bases, the J end lost 4 bases, and 21 bases lay between the germline ends.

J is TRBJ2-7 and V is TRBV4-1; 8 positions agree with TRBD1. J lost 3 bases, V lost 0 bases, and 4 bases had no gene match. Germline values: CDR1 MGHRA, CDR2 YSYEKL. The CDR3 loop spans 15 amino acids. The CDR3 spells CASSQEPGQVYEQYF. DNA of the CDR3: TGCGCCAGCAGCCAAGAGCCGGGACAGGTCTACGAGCAGTACTTC.

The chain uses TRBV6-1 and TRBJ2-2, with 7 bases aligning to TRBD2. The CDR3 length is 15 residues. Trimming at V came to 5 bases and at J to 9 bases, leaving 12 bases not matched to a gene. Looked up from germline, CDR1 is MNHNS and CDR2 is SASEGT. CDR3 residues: CASSLYREAARELFF. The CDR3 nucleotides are TGTGCCAGCAGTCTATACCGGGAGGCGGCACGGGAGCTGTTTTTT.

CDR3 nucleotide sequence: TGCGCCAGCAGCCAAACTCCTAGCGGGAGGTACGAGCAGTACTTC. It codes for CASSQTPSGRYEQYF. The chain has TRBV4-1 and TRBJ2-7; TRBD2 aligns across 11 bases. CDR1 and CDR2 from the germline V gene are MGHRA and YSYEKL. The CDR3 runs 15 residues. Losses at the gene ends were 2 bases for V and 4 bases for J; bases not matched to a gene: 4.

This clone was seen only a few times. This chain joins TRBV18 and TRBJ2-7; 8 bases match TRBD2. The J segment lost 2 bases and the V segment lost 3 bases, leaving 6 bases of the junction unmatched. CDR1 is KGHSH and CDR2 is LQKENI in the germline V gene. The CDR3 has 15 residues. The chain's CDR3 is CASSPAGGGPYEQYF. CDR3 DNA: TGTGCCAGCTCACCGGCCGGGGGGGGCCCCTACGAGCAGTACTTC.

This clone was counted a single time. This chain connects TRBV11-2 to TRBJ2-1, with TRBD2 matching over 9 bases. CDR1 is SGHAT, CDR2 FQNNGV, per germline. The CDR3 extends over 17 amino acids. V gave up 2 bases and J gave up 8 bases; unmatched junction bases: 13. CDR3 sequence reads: CASSLRSRLAGRDEQFF. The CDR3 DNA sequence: TGTGCCAGCAGCTTAAGGAGTCGGCTAGCGGGAAGAGATGAGCAGTTCTTC.

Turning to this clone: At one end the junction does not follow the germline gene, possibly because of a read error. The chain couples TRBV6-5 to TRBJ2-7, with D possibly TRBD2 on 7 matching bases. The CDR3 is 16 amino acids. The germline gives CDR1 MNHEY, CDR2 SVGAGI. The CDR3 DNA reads TGTGCCCGCAGTTACTTGCGGGGGCGGGGGTCCTACGAGCAGTACTTC. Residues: CARSYLRGRGSYEQYF.

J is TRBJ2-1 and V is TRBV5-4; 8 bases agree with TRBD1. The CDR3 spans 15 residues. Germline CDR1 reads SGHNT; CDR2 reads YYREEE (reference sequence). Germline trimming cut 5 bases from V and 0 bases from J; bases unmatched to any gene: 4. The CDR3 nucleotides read TGTGCCAGCAGACATACAGGGGGCTCCTACAATGAGCAGTTCTTC. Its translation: CASRHTGGSYNEQFF.